These 30 T cell receptor beta chains originate from one sample sequenced in a study of T-cell memory formation after mild COVID-19. TCRdb reprocessed the 5' RACE reads via MiXCR and lists one record per CDR3 protein. Of fewer than 350,000 distinct CDR3 sequences in the sample, roughly 8.2% are singletons; the top ten hold about 20%. The specimen was PBMCs or a T cell subset sorted from them (not recorded which). The receptors come from a man aged 18 to 30 who had mild COVID-19 (a few samples of this study predate the infection). Cell type and time point are not known.

J is TRBJ2-3 and V is TRBV4-3, with 11 bases that match TRBD2. The J segment lost 1 base and the V segment lost 1 base, leaving 7 bases of the junction unmatched. The CDR3 totals 18 residues. Per the germline V gene, CDR1 is LGHNA and CDR2 is YSLEER. CDR3 protein: CASSQVAGGLGGTDTQYF. CDR3 DNA sequence: TGCGCCAGCAGCCAAGTAGCGGGGGGGCTCGGAGGCACAGATACGCAGTATTTT.

This clonotype was seen ten or more times. The V and J genes are TRBV5-1 and TRBJ2-5; 7 nucleotides line up with TRBD1. Germline V gene data show CDR1 as SGHRS and CDR2 as YFSETQ. The CDR3 spans 15 residues. J was trimmed by 4 bases and V by 4 bases; bases with no gene match: 10. The chain's CDR3 is CASSASGQVGETQYF. The CDR3 DNA reads TGCGCCAGCAGCGCCTCTGGACAGGTGGGAGAGACCCAGTACTTC.

V gene TRBV20-1 combines with J gene TRBJ1-1; D may be TRBD1 (6 bases). The germline V gene encodes CDR1 DFQATT and CDR2 SNEGSKA (reference sequence). With 5 bases removed from V and 2 bases from J, the gap between germline ends came to 9 bases. The CDR3 has 12 residues. Here the CDR3 reads CSARGGNTEAFF. CDR3 nucleotide sequence: TGCAGTGCTCGAGGGGGTAACACTGAAGCTTTCTTT.

The table lists this clonotype with a few counts. The rearrangement links TRBV23-1 to TRBJ2-2, with 8 bases identical to TRBD2. TRBV23-1 is known as an ORF, though its function is uncertain. The CDR3 is made up of 13 amino acids. The CDR3 DNA is TGCGCGAGCGGGGGAGAGCGCACCGGGGAGCTGTTTTTT. This codes for CASGGERTGELFF.

Only a few counts were recorded for this clonotype. The V and J genes are TRBV5-1 and TRBJ2-3, with D perhaps TRBD2 (5 bases). The germline gives CDR1 SGHRS, CDR2 YFSETQ. This CDR3 spans 14 amino acids. Trimming cost V 0 bases and J 5 bases, with 10 bases left between them. The CDR3 spells CASSLGRAGDTQYF. CDR3 coding DNA: TGCGCCAGCAGCTTGGGTCGTGCGGGAGATACGCAGTATTTT.

The J gene is TRBJ2-1, the V gene TRBV15, with D tentatively TRBD1 (6 bases). Germline V gene data show CDR1 as LNHNV and CDR2 as YYDKDF (reference sequence). The V end was cut by 7 bases, the J end by 1 base, with 11 bases between. This CDR3 contains 14 residues. The CDR3 coding sequence is TGTGCCACCAACCAACAGGGATCCTACAATGAGCAGTTCTTC. This codes for CATNQQGSYNEQFF.

Only a few counts were recorded for this clonotype. The rearrangement joins TRBV3-1 to TRBJ2-3; 15 bases match TRBD2. This CDR3 contains 14 residues. Germline V CDR1 and CDR2: LGHDT, YNNKEL (reference sequence). Unmatched junction bases numbered 1, after V lost 4 bases and J lost 8 bases. CDR3 protein: CASSRGLAGGTQYF. CDR3 nucleotides: TGTGCCAGCAGCCGGGGACTAGCGGGAGGTACGCAGTATTTT.

The table lists this clonotype with a few counts. The chain links TRBV9 to TRBJ2-7, with TRBD2 as a possible D gene (6 bases). There are 14 residues in the CDR3. Germline CDR1 SGDLS, CDR2 YYNGEE. V lost 1 base to trimming and J lost 3 bases, with 11 bases between them. Written as DNA, the CDR3 is TGTGCCAGCAGCGTATCTGGTAGCGGCTACGAGCAGTACTTC. It is translated as CASSVSGSGYEQYF.

This clonotype was recorded many times. This chain uses TRBV7-2 with TRBJ2-5; no reliable D call. The germline V and J ends were trimmed by 1 base and 7 bases, with 13 bases remaining between them. This CDR3 has 14 residues. In germline, CDR1 is SGHTA, CDR2 FQGNSA. CDR3 DNA: TGTGCCAGCAGCTTAGAGGGCCCCAAGGGGACCCAGTACTTC. Residues: CASSLEGPKGTQYF.

This clonotype was counted between two and nine times. This chain joins TRBV7-2 and TRBJ1-2; perhaps TRBD1 as D (6 bases). The CDR3 is 14 amino acids. V was shortened by 3 bases and J by 3 bases, with 11 bases between the two germline ends. CDR1 is SGHTA, CDR2 FQGNSA, per germline. The chain's CDR3 is CASSFGTLDYGYTF. The CDR3 bases are TGTGCCAGCAGCTTCGGGACACTAGACTATGGCTACACCTTC.

V and J are TRBV4-2 and TRBJ2-3; the match to TRBD2 covers 8 bases. The CDR3 consists of 14 residues. CDR1 LGHNA and CDR2 YNFKEQ come from the germline V gene. Trimming removed 0 bases from V and 6 bases from J; junction bases left unmatched: 2. The CDR3 loop is CASSQDRGGDTQYF. The CDR3, as DNA: TGTGCCAGCAGCCAAGATCGGGGGGGTGATACGCAGTATTTT.

This chain joins TRBV11-2 and TRBJ2-4; no firm D call. CDR1 and CDR2 from the germline V gene are SGHAT and FQNNGV. The CDR3 runs 15 residues. V lost 5 bases to trimming and J lost 7 bases, with 18 bases between them. The CDR3 loop is CASSPLVGSGNIQYF. The CDR3 DNA is TGTGCCAGCAGCCCGTTAGTTGGATCCGGCAACATTCAGTACTTC.

V usage is TRBV29-1 and J usage is TRBJ1-2, with D possibly TRBD1 on 6 matching bases. The CDR3 consists of 17 residues. In germline, CDR1 is SQVTM, CDR2 ANQGSEA. V lost 5 bases, J lost 4 bases, and 26 bases lay in between. Here the CDR3 DNA reads TGCAGCGTTCAAGGGGGACTTGGATGGGCAAGCCCCTATGGCTACACCTTC. Translated: CSVQGGLGWASPYGYTF. The whole variable domain, filled in from reference TRBV29-1 and TRBJ1-2, reads SAVISQKPSRDICQRGTSLTIQCQVDSQVTMMFWYRQQPGQSLTLIATANQGSEATYESGFVIDKFPISRPNLTFSTLTVSNMSPEDSSIYLCSVQGGLGWASPYGYTFGSGTRLTVV.

The chain recombines TRBV3-1 with TRBJ2-3; 10 bases are shared with TRBD2. The length of the CDR3 is 16 residues. In germline, CDR1 is LGHDT, CDR2 YNNKEL (reference sequence). V was pared by 6 bases and J by 1 base, with 7 bases of the junction left unmatched. CDR3 coding DNA: TGTGCCAGCAGTCACTCCGGGACTAGCGGCACAGATACGCAGTATTTT. Encoded protein: CASSHSGTSGTDTQYF.

CDR3 in DNA: TGTGCCAGCAGTGTCTCCAGGGGGCTGCTGGAGACCCAGTACTTC. Translating it yields CASSVSRGLLETQYF. The V call is TRBV12-3 or TRBV12-4, the J call TRBJ2-5; 8 nucleotides align to TRBD1. CDR3 length equals 15 residues. V gave up 5 bases and J gave up 5 bases; unmatched junction bases: 10.

The V call is TRBV5-1, the J call TRBJ1-1, with D possibly being TRBD1 (5 bases). CDR1 SGHRS and CDR2 YFSETQ come from the germline V gene. Trimming stripped 5 bases from V and 0 bases from J, with 11 bases between. There are 14 residues in the CDR3. The CDR3 reads CASRGRDLNTEAFF. CDR3 DNA sequence: TGCGCCAGCAGAGGACGGGACCTGAACACTGAAGCTTTCTTT.

The chain links TRBV10-3 to TRBJ1-2, with D unclear. Trimming stripped 8 bases from V and 4 bases from J, with 5 bases between. This CDR3 is 10 amino acids long. CDR1 is ENHRY and CDR2 is SYGVKD in the germline V gene. CDR3 protein: CAIVAYGYTF. CDR3 sequence (DNA): TGTGCCATCGTGGCCTATGGCTACACCTTC.

The chain joins TRBV9 to TRBJ1-4, with D uncertain. From germline, CDR1 is SGDLS and CDR2 YYNGEE. Trimming stripped 1 base from V and 0 bases from J, with 4 bases between. This CDR3 has 14 amino acids. CDR3 in DNA: TGTGCCAGCAGCGTAACAGCAACTAATGAAAAACTGTTTTTT. Translation: CASSVTATNEKLFF.

DNA for the CDR3: TGTGCCTCCCGACGGACACAGAACACTGAAGCTTTCTTT. It encodes CASRRTQNTEAFF. The chain recombines TRBV7-2 with TRBJ1-1; weak D call: TRBD1 (5 bases). Deletions cut 11 bases from V and 1 base from J, with 14 bases between. Germline-derived CDR1 and CDR2 are SGHTA and FQGNSA. This CDR3 spans 13 amino acids.

This clonotype has at least ten counts. The chain carries TRBV7-8 and TRBJ2-1, with 9 nucleotides matching TRBD1. V was clipped by 1 base and J by 9 bases; unmatched bases: 7. The germline gives CDR1 SGHVS, CDR2 FQNEAQ. The CDR3 covers 15 residues. The CDR3, as DNA: TGTGCCAGCAGCTTAGTAGGGACAGGGAGAAGTGAGCAGTTCTTC. Amino acids: CASSLVGTGRSEQFF.

Only a few counts were recorded for this clonotype. The rearrangement joins TRBV27 to TRBJ2-7, with D tentatively TRBD1 (5 bases). Germline V gene data show CDR1 as MNHEY and CDR2 as SMNVEV (reference sequence). The CDR3 spans 13 residues. V gave up 2 bases and J gave up 2 bases, with 7 bases separating them. This CDR3 is CASSLGATYEQYV. For the CDR3, the DNA is TGTGCCAGCAGTTTAGGGGCAACCTACGAGCAGTACGTC.

The V call is TRBV6-5, the J call TRBJ2-5; 10 bases are shared with TRBD2. Germline V CDR1 and CDR2: MNHEY, SVGAGI. The CDR3 length is 16 residues. V was pared by 6 bases and J by 2 bases, with 9 bases of the junction left unmatched. CDR3 sequence reads: CASSPLAGVTQETQYF. The DNA for the CDR3 is TGTGCCAGCAGCCCCCTAGCGGGGGTAACGCAAGAGACCCAGTACTTC.

This clonotype has ten or more counts. This chain joins TRBV12-3 or TRBV12-4 and TRBJ1-1; 8 bases align to TRBD1. V shed 5 bases and J 6 bases; nucleotides not matched to a gene: 5. The CDR3 is made up of 13 amino acids. The CDR3, as DNA: TGTGCCAGCAGTGGACAGGGCGGCGCTGAAGCTTTCTTT. Translation gives CASSGQGGAEAFF.

This clonotype came up a few times. This chain uses TRBV9 with TRBJ2-2; perhaps TRBD1 as D (6 bases). This CDR3 region has 16 residues. The V gene lost 3 bases and the J gene lost 0 bases, with 12 bases spanning the gap. Per germline, CDR1 SGDLS and CDR2 YYNGEE. The CDR3 nucleotides read TGTGCCAGCAGCGCCCAACAGGGCTCGAACACCGGGGAGCTGTTTTTT. Its protein product is CASSAQQGSNTGELFF.

A word on this clonotype: Given a much more abundant clone one base away, this may be a read error. The J gene is TRBJ1-1, the V gene TRBV12-3 or TRBV12-4; D is perhaps TRBD1 (5 bases). V dropped 5 bases and J dropped 4 bases, with 11 bases sitting between them. The CDR3 sequence is 13 residues long. The chain's CDR3 is CASSAAGTTEAFF. As DNA, the CDR3 is TGTGCCAGCAGTGCGGCAGGGACCACTGAAGCTTTCTTT.

V is TRBV20-1 and J is TRBJ1-6; D not resolved. Germline assignment: CDR1 DFQATT and CDR2 SNEGSKA (reference sequence). V lost 2 bases, J lost 6 bases, and 5 bases lay in between. The CDR3 spans 12 residues. The CDR3 loop is CSARKRNSPLHF. DNA for the CDR3: TGCAGTGCTAGAAAACGTAATTCACCCCTCCACTTT.

This sequence joins TRBV5-1 and TRBJ2-3; TRBD1 might be the D (5 bases). The CDR3 totals 15 residues. CDR1 is SGHRS, CDR2 YFSETQ, per germline. V dropped 0 bases and J dropped 4 bases, with 12 bases sitting between them. Here the CDR3 DNA reads TGCGCCAGCAGCTTGGGGCAGGGTCGTGCAGATACGCAGTATTTT. It specifies CASSLGQGRADTQYF.

This clonotype was counted between two and nine times. The V gene is TRBV7-2, the J gene TRBJ2-5; 8 positions match TRBD2. Germline CDR1 is SGHTA and CDR2 is FQGNSA. This CDR3 is built from 16 residues. V dropped 1 base and J dropped 7; count of bases not matched to a gene: 11. As DNA, the CDR3 is TGTGCCAGCAGCTTAGAAGCGGGGGCTCCCTCGGGGACCCAGTACTTC. Amino acid sequence: CASSLEAGAPSGTQYF.

This clonotype was counted many times. The V gene is TRBV20-1, the J gene TRBJ1-5, with TRBD1 matching 10 bases. After removal of 5 bases from V and 1 base from J, the junction contained 14 bases not matched to a gene. Looked up from germline, CDR1 is DFQATT and CDR2 is SNEGSKA (reference sequence). The CDR3 has 18 residues. The CDR3: CSARTGTGAGGSNQPQHF. For the CDR3, the DNA is TGCAGTGCTCGTACCGGGACAGGGGCAGGAGGGAGCAATCAGCCCCAGCATTTT.

Only a few counts were recorded for this clonotype. The chain recombines TRBV12-3 or TRBV12-4 with TRBJ2-7, with 10 nucleotides matching TRBD1. The junction had 6 bases not matched to a gene; V was cut back by 6 bases and J by 4 bases. The CDR3 has 14 residues. The CDR3 sequence is CASSRDRGGYEQYV. The DNA for the CDR3 is TGTGCCAGCAGCCGGGACAGGGGAGGGTACGAGCAGTACGTC.